The 19 T cell receptor beta chains below come from one sample, sequenced in a study of cytomegalovirus exposure and HLA in healthy donors (dated by TCRdb to about 2017). The library was built by means of the immunoSEQ multiplex PCR assay. The multiplex PCR relied on a mix of 60 forward primers for TCR Vbeta segments and 13 reverse primers for TCR Jbeta segments. TCRdb took over this immuneACCESS table, retaining in-frame rearrangements with V and J assigned. Such tables are incomplete; in checked studies, under half of the missing clones stem from an unresolved V gene, and the remainder is unexplained. The sample includes more than 75,000 clones, with just under 80% observed a single time. The top ten constitute approximately 3.9% of the sample. Sequences were obtained from PBMCs. These receptors all come from a woman between 40 and 50 years old in good health and CMV-seronegative.

This chain links TRBV19 with TRBJ1-5; no definite D call. V lost 1 base and J 7 bases, leaving 11 bases between the germline ends. Germline V gene lookup returns CDR1 LNHDA and CDR2 SQIVND (reference sequence). The CDR3 is 14 residues long. The CDR3 DNA sequence: TGTGCCAGTAGTATAGGGTTCGACTGGCAGCCCCAGCATTTT. Translated, it gives CASSIGFDWQPQHF. Drawing the rest from reference TRBV19 and TRBJ1-5, the complete variable domain is DGGITQSPKYLFRKEGQNVTLSCEQNLNHDAMYWYRQDPGQGLRLIYYSQIVNDFQKGDIAEGYSVSREKKESFPLTVTSAQKNPTAFYLCASSIGFDWQPQHFGDGTRLSIL.

Only a few counts were recorded for this clone. The V and J genes are TRBV27 and TRBJ1-2, with 11 bases that match TRBD1. Per germline, CDR1 MNHEY and CDR2 SMNVEV (reference sequence). J was trimmed by 3 bases and V by 5 bases; bases with no gene match: 8. This CDR3 is built from 16 residues. The chain's CDR3 is CASSASRDRGYYGYTF. CDR3 nucleotide sequence: TGTGCCAGCAGTGCTTCCCGGGACAGGGGGTACTATGGCTACACCTTC.

The gene calls are TRBV6-6 and TRBJ2-3; perhaps TRBD1 as D (5 bases). CDR1 MNHNY and CDR2 SVGAGI come from the germline V gene (reference sequence). V was clipped by 2 bases and J by 3 bases, with 9 bases between them. This CDR3 is built from 14 residues. The CDR3 DNA is TGTGCCAGCAGTTACGTGCAGGGAACAGATACGCAGTATTTT. Translated, it gives CASSYVQGTDTQYF.

The chain combines TRBV27 with TRBJ2-2, with 9 bases identical to TRBD1. CDR3 length: 15 amino acids. Germline trimming cut 6 bases from V and 3 bases from J; bases unmatched to any gene: 5. Germline V CDR1 and CDR2: MNHEY, SMNVEV (reference sequence). CDR3 nucleotide sequence: TGTGCCAGCAGGGGGGGACAGGGATACACCGGGGAGCTGTTTTTT. Translating gives CASRGGQGYTGELFF.

This chain links TRBV2 with TRBJ2-1; 7 bases align to TRBD1. Germline values: CDR1 SNHLY, CDR2 FYNNEI. This CDR3 contains 14 residues. V lost 8 bases to trimming and J lost 0 bases; unmatched junction nucleotides: 4. Written as DNA, the CDR3 is TGTGCCAGCGCACGGACAGGCTCCTACAATGAGCAGTTCTTC. Its protein is CASARTGSYNEQFF.

The rearrangement joins TRBV28 to TRBJ2-7; TRBD1 aligns across 10 bases. Germline-derived CDR1 and CDR2 are MDHEN and SYDVKM. Trimming removed 4 bases from V and 6 bases from J; junction bases left unmatched: 9. This CDR3 region has 15 residues. CDR3 amino acids: CASSSPDGQGGEQYF. CDR3 DNA: TGTGCCAGCAGTTCTCCTGACGGACAGGGGGGCGAGCAGTACTTC. Based on the CDR3 plus reference TRBV28 and TRBJ2-7, the full variable domain is DVKVTQSSRYLVKRTGEKVFLECVQDMDHENMFWYRQDPGLGLRLIYFSYDVKMKEKGDIPEGYSVSREKKERFSLILESASTNQTSMYLCASSSPDGQGGEQYFGPGTRLTVT.

V gene TRBV6-5 combines with J gene TRBJ1-5; 10 nucleotides line up with TRBD1. Germline CDR1 MNHEY, CDR2 SVGAGI. There are 16 residues in the CDR3. With V trimmed by 4 bases and J by 5 bases, 8 bases remained unmatched. CDR3 bases: TGTGCCAGCAGTTTACTAGGACAGGGGGAACATCAGCCCCAGCATTTT. As protein: CASSLLGQGEHQPQHF.

This chain uses TRBV19 with TRBJ1-5; D possibly corresponds to TRBD1 (6 bases). The CDR3 is 15 residues long. Germline loops: CDR1 LNHDA, CDR2 SQIVND (reference sequence). The germline V and J ends were trimmed by 5 bases and 1 base, with 12 bases remaining between them. This chain's CDR3 is CASSSTGQSNQPQHF. The CDR3 DNA reads as TGTGCCAGTAGTTCGACAGGCCAAAGCAATCAGCCCCAGCATTTT.

The chain couples TRBV2 to TRBJ1-5; the match to TRBD1 covers 9 bases. The ends lost 6 bases at V and 3 bases at J; junction bases unmatched: 6. The germline CDR1 and CDR2 sequences are SNHLY and FYNNEI. The CDR3 length is 15 residues. CDR3 in amino acids: CASRQQGAINQPQHF. The DNA for the CDR3 is TGTGCCAGCAGGCAACAGGGGGCGATCAATCAGCCCCAGCATTTT.

A single count supports this clone. V and J are TRBV19 and TRBJ1-6, with 7 positions matching TRBD1. With V trimmed by 7 bases and J by 7 bases, 7 bases remained unmatched. The length of the CDR3 is 14 residues. Germline V gene lookup returns CDR1 LNHDA and CDR2 SQIVND (reference sequence). The CDR3 DNA is TGTGCCAGTACCACGGCGACAGGGAATTCACCCCTCCACTTT. Its protein product is CASTTATGNSPLHF.

This chain uses TRBV7-9 with TRBJ1-2; D remains ambiguous. The CDR3 spans 13 residues. Germline V gene sequence: CDR1 SEHNR, CDR2 FQNEAQ (reference sequence). Between the trimmed V and J ends, which lost 4 bases and 6 bases, there was a span of 12 bases. CDR3 amino acids: CASSSPAGDGYTF. CDR3 coding DNA: TGTGCCAGCAGCTCCCCCGCCGGGGATGGCTACACCTTC.

The chain is built from TRBV9 and TRBJ2-3, with D possibly TRBD2 on 6 matching bases. CDR3 length equals 15 residues. Germline V gene lookup returns CDR1 SGDLS and CDR2 YYNGEE. The germline V and J ends were trimmed by 6 bases and 0 bases, with 14 bases remaining between them. The chain's CDR3 is CASTGGVTSTDTQYF. CDR3 nucleotide sequence: TGTGCCAGCACGGGCGGGGTCACTAGCACAGATACGCAGTATTTT.

Here the CDR3 DNA reads TGTGCCAGCAGGAGCTCAGGGGATCGTTCACCCCTCCACTTT. This codes for CASRSSGDRSPLHF. The chain has TRBV6-6 and TRBJ1-6; D is possibly TRBD1 (6 bases). Germline CDR1 and CDR2: MNHNY and SVGAGI (reference sequence). V lost 6 bases, J lost 9 bases, and 15 bases lay in between. The CDR3 spans 14 residues.

CDR3 residues: CAWSLRTGGQPQHF. For the CDR3, the DNA is TGTGCCTGGAGTCTCCGGACAGGGGGTCAGCCCCAGCATTTT. The V call is TRBV30, the J call TRBJ1-5; 10 bases are a match to TRBD1. Germline assignment: CDR1 GTSNPN and CDR2 SVGIG (reference sequence). V lost 2 bases and J lost 6; bases outside the gene matches: 4. CDR3 length: 14 residues.

This rearrangement joins TRBV19 to TRBJ1-2; perhaps TRBD1 as D (6 bases). V gave up 6 bases and J gave up 7 bases, with 12 bases separating them. Germline CDR1 LNHDA, CDR2 SQIVND (reference sequence). This CDR3 has 12 amino acids. CDR3 nucleotide sequence: TGTGCCAGTAGGGATTCACAGGGTGGCTACACCTTC. This codes for CASRDSQGGYTF.

Worth noting for this clone: One end of the junction does not line up with germline, which may come from a read error. V usage is TRBV30 and J usage is TRBJ1-2, with 9 bases fitting TRBD1. Germline V gene data show CDR1 as GTSNPN and CDR2 as SVGIG (reference sequence). The CDR3 is 14 amino acids. The CDR3 sequence is CAWRRQGDYYGYPF. CDR3 bases: TGTGCCTGGAGACGACAGGGGGACTACTATGGCTACCCCTTC.

As for this clone: Other DNA variants within this sample encode the same CDR3. The V call is TRBV6-4, the J call TRBJ2-3, with D perhaps matching TRBD2 (7 bases). The V end was cut by 2 bases, the J end by 3 bases, with 9 bases between. Per the germline V gene, CDR1 is MRHNA and CDR2 is SNTAGT. This CDR3 is 14 amino acids long. The CDR3 DNA sequence: TGTGCCAGCAGTGACGGGGGGGCAACAGATACGCAGTATTTT. Translating it yields CASSDGGATDTQYF.

This clone was observed a few times. The CDR3, as DNA: TGTGCCAGCAGCCGGGGGGAGCCGGGTTCACCCCTCCACTTT. It yields the protein CASSRGEPGSPLHF. The chain recombines TRBV4-2 with TRBJ1-6; the D gene is possibly TRBD1 (5 bases). Germline loops: CDR1 LGHNA, CDR2 YNFKEQ. The CDR3 length is 14 residues. V shed 4 bases and J shed 9 bases, with 13 bases lying between them.

The gene calls are TRBV4-1 and TRBJ1-6, with D perhaps TRBD1 (5 bases). V was clipped by 0 bases and J by 1 base, with 16 bases between them. The CDR3 has 19 amino acids. From germline, CDR1 is MGHRA and CDR2 YSYEKL. The DNA for the CDR3 is TGCGCCAGCAGCCAAGATCTGGTATGGGGGAGGTCCTATAATTCACCCCTCCACTTT. This sequence encodes CASSQDLVWGRSYNSPLHF.